This passage covers 21 T cell receptor beta chains from one sample sequenced in a study of CD8+ T cells in alopecia areata. Treatment reported: oral pan-JAK inhibitor, 5-10 mg twice daily. Following extraction, RNA underwent reverse transcription to cDNA, which served as the sequencing template. The repertoire was sequenced with immunoSEQ multiplex PCR; TCRdb's copy has only in-frame clones and lacks some. The sample carries 150,000 to 200,000 clones, around 58% recorded once. Specimen: CD4+ T cells sorted from blood, collected at approximately week 61, from a patient treated with tofacitinib. The source is a human donor with alopecia areata.

This clone was picked up a small number of times. The chain combines TRBV4-2 with TRBJ2-7, with D possibly TRBD1 on 6 matching bases. CDR1 and CDR2 (germline): LGHNA, YNFKEQ. This CDR3 is built from 17 residues. V lost 1 base and J lost 7, with 23 bases in between. The CDR3 region is CASSQGVGGGADREQYF. In DNA form, the CDR3 reads TGTGCCAGCAGCCAAGGAGTGGGTGGCGGCGCAGACAGGGAGCAGTACTTC.

This clone has just one count. The chain links TRBV9 to TRBJ1-1; the D gene is possibly TRBD1 (5 bases). Germline V gene lookup returns CDR1 SGDLS and CDR2 YYNGEE. Trimming took 3 bases from V and 5 from J, leaving 26 bases between them. CDR3 length: 18 amino acids. The CDR3 sequence: CASSDSSDNSPGGTEAFF. CDR3 nucleotide sequence: TGTGCCAGCAGCGACTCATCGGACAACTCACCCGGTGGTACTGAAGCTTTCTTT. Using reference TRBV9 and TRBJ1-1 for the parts outside the CDR3, the full variable domain is DSGVTQTPKHLITATGQRVTLRCSPRSGDLSVYWYQQSLDQGLQFLIQYYNGEERAKGNILERFSAQQFPDLHSELNLSSLELGDSALYFCASSDSSDNSPGGTEAFFGQGTRLTVV.

This chain links TRBV9 with TRBJ2-5, with a possible D match to TRBD1 (5 bases). Trimming pared 3 bases from V and 2 bases from J, leaving 11 bases between. Per germline, CDR1 SGDLS and CDR2 YYNGEE. CDR3 size: 14 residues. In DNA, the CDR3 is TGTGCCAGCAGCGCCTCGACAGTTCAAGAGACCCAGTACTTC. Encoded protein: CASSASTVQETQYF.

V usage is TRBV6-1 and J usage is TRBJ2-2, with D unclear. Trimming took off 8 bases at V and 0 bases at J, with 7 bases between the two ends. Germline assignment: CDR1 MNHNS and CDR2 SASEGT. The CDR3 consists of 13 residues. For the CDR3, the DNA is TGTGCCAGCGTAAGGACGAACACCGGGGAGCTGTTTTTT. This gives the protein CASVRTNTGELFF.

This rearrangement joins TRBV7-9 to TRBJ2-7; a weak D match, TRBD2 (5 bases). The CDR3 is 12 residues long. Trimming cost V 2 bases and J 7 bases, with 9 bases left between them. Per germline, CDR1 SEHNR and CDR2 FQNEAQ (reference sequence). The CDR3 sequence is CASSLTGLEQYF. The CDR3 nucleotides are TGTGCCAGCAGCTTAACGGGATTGGAGCAGTACTTC.

This clone was found a few times. The gene calls are TRBV19 and TRBJ2-6; D not resolved. CDR1 and CDR2 (germline): LNHDA, SQIVND (reference sequence). This CDR3 spans 14 amino acids. Trimming removed 8 bases from V and 2 bases from J, with 10 bases in between. This chain's CDR3 is CASLSVAGANVLTF. The CDR3 nucleotides read TGTGCCAGTCTCTCGGTGGCTGGGGCCAACGTCCTGACTTTC.

Concerning this clone itself: A far larger clone is just one base off, so this is likely a read error. V is TRBV5-6 and J is TRBJ2-7; TRBD2 agrees at 8 bases. Gene TRBJ2-1 matches the end of the DNA better, so the J call may be wrong. The CDR3 is 16 amino acids. The germline V gene encodes CDR1 SGHDT and CDR2 YYEEEE. The CDR3 region has the DNA TGTGCCAGCAGCCCAATAGGCGGGGGGATGGACAATGAGCAGTTCTTC. Protein product: CASSPIGGGMDNEQFF.

The chain employs TRBV15 and TRBJ2-5; either TRBD1 or TRBD2 may fit D (5 bases each). V was trimmed by 0 bases and J by 11 bases, leaving 7 bases between them. The CDR3 is 11 amino acids. CDR1 and CDR2 (germline): LNHNV, YYDKDF (reference sequence). For the CDR3, the DNA is TGTGCCACCAGCAGAGAGGGGGAGCAGTACTTC. Its translation: CATSREGEQYF.

This clone has just a few counts. CDR3 sequence reads: CASSILGAGEQYF. The CDR3 nucleotides are TGTGCCAGTAGTATTTTGGGGGCGGGGGAGCAGTACTTC. V is TRBV19 and J is TRBJ2-7; D is perhaps TRBD1 or TRBD2 (6 bases each). The CDR3 totals 13 residues. Germline CDR1 is LNHDA and CDR2 is SQIVND (reference sequence). Trimming pared 3 bases from V and 7 bases from J, leaving 13 bases between.

This clone was found a few times. The chain has TRBV6-6 and TRBJ2-3; 9 bases are shared with TRBD2. Trimming at V came to 6 bases and at J to 0 bases, leaving 4 bases not matched to a gene. CDR3 size: 15 residues. Germline V gene data show CDR1 as MNHNY and CDR2 as SVGAGI (reference sequence). The CDR3 sequence: CASRLSGGSTDTQYF. As DNA, the CDR3 is TGTGCCAGCAGACTCAGCGGGGGGAGCACAGATACGCAGTATTTT.

The chain has TRBV6-1 and TRBJ1-2; TRBD1 might be the D (5 bases). Germline V CDR1 and CDR2: MNHNS, SASEGT. This CDR3 comprises 14 residues. The V and J ends lost 7 bases and 6 bases respectively, with 18 bases between them. This chain's CDR3 is CASNTPGTEDGYTF. The CDR3 bases are TGTGCCAGCAATACTCCCGGGACTGAGGATGGCTACACCTTC.

This clone has just a few counts. The chain couples TRBV28 to TRBJ2-4; D possibly matches TRBD1 or TRBD2 (5 bases each). The CDR3 covers 18 residues. The V gene lost 7 bases and the J gene lost 0 bases, with 22 bases spanning the gap. Germline lookup yields CDR1 MDHEN and CDR2 SYDVKM. CDR3: CASTASLVLGVAKNIQYF. The CDR3 DNA follows: TGTGCCAGCACCGCCTCGTTGGTCTTGGGGGTAGCCAAAAACATTCAGTACTTC.

The gene calls are TRBV19 and TRBJ2-6; TRBD1 aligns across 10 bases. The CDR3 contains 18 residues. CDR1 LNHDA and CDR2 SQIVND come from the germline V gene (reference sequence). J was trimmed by 3 bases and V by 5 bases; bases with no gene match: 10. The DNA for the CDR3 is TGTGCCAGTAGTCGATCCGGGACAGGGGTCGGTGGGGCCAACGTCCTGACTTTC. This encodes CASSRSGTGVGGANVLTF.

The chain couples TRBV5-1 to TRBJ2-7; D possibly matches TRBD1 or TRBD2 (5 bases each). Trimming removed 4 bases at V and 4 bases at J, with 12 bases between. The germline gives CDR1 SGHRS, CDR2 YFSETQ. The CDR3 extends over 13 amino acids. CDR3 amino acids: CASSPGAKYEQYF. CDR3 DNA: TGCGCCAGCAGCCCCGGGGCGAAATACGAGCAGTACTTC.

J is TRBJ1-6 and V is TRBV27; 9 bases match TRBD1. The CDR3 has 13 amino acids. Germline V gene data show CDR1 as MNHEY and CDR2 as SMNVEV (reference sequence). J gave up 10 bases and V 6 bases, and 4 bases lay outside the gene matches. CDR3 residues: CASRGQGVSPLHF. For the CDR3, the DNA is TGTGCCAGCAGGGGACAGGGCGTATCACCCCTCCACTTT.

This clone has a handful of counts. One junction end does not reproduce the germline sequence, and a read error may be involved. The chain couples TRBV4-1 to TRBJ2-4, with D possibly matching TRBD1 (6 bases). Germline CDR1 is MGHRA and CDR2 is YSYEKL. The CDR3 covers 14 residues. The CDR3, as DNA: TGTGCCAGCAGCCAGGACAGTTCGAAAAACATTCAGTACTTC. Translation gives CASSQDSSKNIQYF.

This clone was detected a few times. The rearrangement links TRBV27 to TRBJ1-2; a weak D match, TRBD1 (6 bases). Germline assignment: CDR1 MNHEY and CDR2 SMNVEV (reference sequence). The CDR3 extends over 13 amino acids. Trimming took 6 bases from V and 6 from J, leaving 14 bases between them. The CDR3 loop reads CASSLGGTDGYTF. In nucleotides, the CDR3 is TGTGCCAGCAGCTTAGGGGGTACGGATGGCTACACCTTC.

About this clone: Other DNA sequences in this specimen translate into the identical CDR3. As DNA, the CDR3 is TGTGCCTGGAGCGGGACACCTAATTCACCCCTCCACTTT. Protein: CAWSGTPNSPLHF. This sequence joins TRBV30 and TRBJ1-6, with a tentative D call TRBD1 (6 bases). Deletions cut 3 bases from V and 6 bases from J, with 9 bases between. The germline CDR1 and CDR2 sequences are GTSNPN and SVGIG (reference sequence). This CDR3 has 13 amino acids.

V is TRBV29-1 and J is TRBJ2-7, with no clear D. Germline V gives CDR1 SQVTM, CDR2 ANQGSEA. V was shortened by 4 bases and J by 3 bases, with 10 bases between the two germline ends. This CDR3 comprises 12 residues. The CDR3 region is CSVVKPDYEQYF. CDR3 sequence (DNA): TGCAGCGTTGTCAAACCTGACTACGAGCAGTACTTC.

The V and J genes are TRBV7-2 and TRBJ1-1, with 7 bases that match TRBD1. CDR3 length: 15 amino acids. V gave up 1 base and J gave up 3 bases; unmatched junction bases: 5. Germline assignment: CDR1 SGHTA and CDR2 FQGNSA. DNA for the CDR3: TGTGCCAGCAGCTTAGGGGCAGGGGGGTACACTGAAGCTTTCTTT. This sequence encodes CASSLGAGGYTEAFF.

This rearrangement joins TRBV4-1 to TRBJ1-4, with 7 bases that match TRBD1. Trimming at V came to 6 bases and at J to 6 bases, leaving 7 bases not matched to a gene. Germline-derived CDR1 and CDR2 are MGHRA and YSYEKL. The CDR3 is made up of 14 amino acids. The CDR3 is CASRLRQGDEKLFF. CDR3 DNA sequence: TGCGCCAGCAGACTAAGACAGGGAGATGAAAAACTGTTTTTT.